Given below is one T cell receptor (beta chain) in context. Its cognate antigen is unknown. This specimen includes other DNA sequences encoding the same CDR3. This sample is drawn from a study of OX40 agonist ivuxolimab in advanced cancers. Trimming took 4 bases from V and 0 from J; bases not matched to a gene: 7. Germline V gene sequence: CDR1 SGHDT, CDR2 YYEEEE. The CDR3 is 16 residues long. Here immunoSEQ multiplex PCR was the method, and the copy in TCRdb shows in-frame clones only, minus some. The table lists 34,000 or so clones, roughly 80% of them singletons. Study-wide results and limits: CD4+ and CD8+ blood T cells expanded clonally by week 6 at 0.1 to 3.0 mg/kg. Among the lowest levels of clonal expansion were found in partial responders at 0.1-3.0 mg/kg.

The chain joins TRBV5-6 to TRBJ1-5, with 7 nucleotides matching TRBD1. This material consisted of CD4+ or CD8+ T cells sorted from blood, taken in a trial of the OX40 agonist ivuxolimab. The sequence derives from an adult with an advanced solid tumor such as melanoma, head and neck, liver or kidney cancer. The CDR3 spells CASSPGTANSNQPQHF. The CDR3 DNA reads TGTGCCAGCAGCCCTGGGACAGCTAATAGCAATCAGCCCCAGCATTTT.